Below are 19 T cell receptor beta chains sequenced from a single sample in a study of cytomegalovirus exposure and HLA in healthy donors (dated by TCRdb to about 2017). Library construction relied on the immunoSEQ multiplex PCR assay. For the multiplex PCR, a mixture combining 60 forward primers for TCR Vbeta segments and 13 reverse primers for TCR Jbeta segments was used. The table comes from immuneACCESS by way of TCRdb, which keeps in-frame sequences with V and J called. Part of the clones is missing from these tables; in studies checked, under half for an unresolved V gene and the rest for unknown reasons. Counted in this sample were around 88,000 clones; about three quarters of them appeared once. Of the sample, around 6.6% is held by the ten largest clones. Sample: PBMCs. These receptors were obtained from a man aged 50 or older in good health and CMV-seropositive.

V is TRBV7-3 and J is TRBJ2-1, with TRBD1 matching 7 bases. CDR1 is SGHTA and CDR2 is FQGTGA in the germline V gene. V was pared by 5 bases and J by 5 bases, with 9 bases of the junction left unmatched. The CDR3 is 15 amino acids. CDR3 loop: CASSLQSGTDNEQFF. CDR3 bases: TGTGCCAGCAGCCTCCAATCCGGGACAGACAATGAGCAGTTCTTC.

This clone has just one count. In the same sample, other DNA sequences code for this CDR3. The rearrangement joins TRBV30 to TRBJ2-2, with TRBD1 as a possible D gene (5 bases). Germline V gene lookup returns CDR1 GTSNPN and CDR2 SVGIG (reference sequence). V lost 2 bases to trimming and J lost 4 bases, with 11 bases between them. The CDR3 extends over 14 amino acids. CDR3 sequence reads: CAWSISGRTGELFF. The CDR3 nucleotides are TGTGCCTGGAGTATCTCAGGGCGCACCGGGGAGCTGTTTTTT.

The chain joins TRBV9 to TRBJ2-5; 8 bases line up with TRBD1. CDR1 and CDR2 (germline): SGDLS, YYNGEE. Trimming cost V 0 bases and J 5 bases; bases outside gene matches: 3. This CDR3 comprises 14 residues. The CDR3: CASSVAQGAETQYF. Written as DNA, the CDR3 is TGTGCCAGCAGCGTAGCGCAGGGGGCGGAGACCCAGTACTTC.

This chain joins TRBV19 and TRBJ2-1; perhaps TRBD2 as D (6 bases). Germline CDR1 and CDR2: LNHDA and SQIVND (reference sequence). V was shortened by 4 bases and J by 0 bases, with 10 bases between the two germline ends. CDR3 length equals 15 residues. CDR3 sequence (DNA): TGTGCCAGTAGTACAGACGGGAGCTCCTACAATGAGCAGTTCTTC. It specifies CASSTDGSSYNEQFF.

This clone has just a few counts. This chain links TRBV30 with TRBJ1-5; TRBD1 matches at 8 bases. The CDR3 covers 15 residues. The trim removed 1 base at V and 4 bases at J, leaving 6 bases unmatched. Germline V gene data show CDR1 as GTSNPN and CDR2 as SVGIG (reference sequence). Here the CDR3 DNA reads TGTGCCTGGAGTGCAGACAGGGGAGGTAATCAGCCCCAGCATTTT. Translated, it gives CAWSADRGGNQPQHF.

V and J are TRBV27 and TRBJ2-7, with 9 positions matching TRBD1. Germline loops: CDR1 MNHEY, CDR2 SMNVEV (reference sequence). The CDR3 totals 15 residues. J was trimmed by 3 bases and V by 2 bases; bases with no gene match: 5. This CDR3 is CASSLEGQGRYEQYF. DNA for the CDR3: TGTGCCAGCAGTTTAGAGGGACAGGGCCGCTACGAGCAGTACTTC.

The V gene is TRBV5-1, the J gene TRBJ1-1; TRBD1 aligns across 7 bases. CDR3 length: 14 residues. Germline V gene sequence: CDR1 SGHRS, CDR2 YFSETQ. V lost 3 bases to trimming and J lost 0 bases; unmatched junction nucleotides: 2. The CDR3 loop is CASSWDRLNTEAFF. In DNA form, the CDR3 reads TGCGCCAGCAGCTGGGACAGACTGAACACTGAAGCTTTCTTT. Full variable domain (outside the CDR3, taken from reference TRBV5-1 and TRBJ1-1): KAGVTQTPRYLIKTRGQQVTLSCSPISGHRSVSWYQQTPGQGLQFLFEYFSETQRNKGNFPGRFSGRQFSNSRSEMNVSTLELGDSALYLCASSWDRLNTEAFFGQGTRLTVV.

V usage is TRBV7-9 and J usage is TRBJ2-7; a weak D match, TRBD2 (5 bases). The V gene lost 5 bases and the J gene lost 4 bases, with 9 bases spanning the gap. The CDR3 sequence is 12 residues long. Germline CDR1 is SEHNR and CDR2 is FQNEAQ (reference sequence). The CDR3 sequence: CASSPGEYEQYF. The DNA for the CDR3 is TGTGCCAGCAGCCCTGGGGAGTACGAGCAGTACTTC.

Here the CDR3 DNA reads TGTGCCAGCGACGGACCTAGCGGGGGGGCGGGAGGATCCTACAATGAGCAGTTCTTC. It is translated as CASDGPSGGAGGSYNEQFF. This chain links TRBV19 with TRBJ2-1, with TRBD2 identical over 12 bases. Germline CDR1 and CDR2: LNHDA and SQIVND (reference sequence). With 9 bases clipped from V and 1 base from J, the junction kept 16 bases outside the gene matches. The CDR3 contains 19 residues.

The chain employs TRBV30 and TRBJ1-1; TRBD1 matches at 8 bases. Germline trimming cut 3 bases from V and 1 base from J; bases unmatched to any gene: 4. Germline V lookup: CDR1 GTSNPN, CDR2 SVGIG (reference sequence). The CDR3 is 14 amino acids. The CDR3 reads CAWRGQGANTEAFF. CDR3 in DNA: TGTGCCTGGAGAGGACAGGGTGCGAACACTGAAGCTTTCTTT.

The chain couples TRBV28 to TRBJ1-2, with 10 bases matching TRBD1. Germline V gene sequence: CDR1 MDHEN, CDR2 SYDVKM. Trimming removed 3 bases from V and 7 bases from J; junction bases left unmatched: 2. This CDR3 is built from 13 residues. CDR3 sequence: CASSFGQGVGYTF. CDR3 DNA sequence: TGTGCCAGCAGTTTTGGACAGGGGGTTGGCTACACCTTC.

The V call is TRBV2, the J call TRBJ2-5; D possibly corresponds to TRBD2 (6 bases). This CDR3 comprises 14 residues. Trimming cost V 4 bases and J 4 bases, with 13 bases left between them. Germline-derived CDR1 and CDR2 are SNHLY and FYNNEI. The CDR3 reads CASSGQGSGETQYF. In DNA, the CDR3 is TGTGCCAGCAGTGGGCAGGGTAGCGGAGAGACCCAGTACTTC.

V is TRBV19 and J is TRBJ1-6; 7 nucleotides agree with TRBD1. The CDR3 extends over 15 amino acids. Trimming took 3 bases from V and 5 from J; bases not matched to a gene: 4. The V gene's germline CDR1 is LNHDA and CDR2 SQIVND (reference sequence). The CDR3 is CASSMGGQHNSPLHF. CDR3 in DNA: TGTGCCAGTAGTATGGGGGGACAGCATAATTCACCCCTCCACTTT.

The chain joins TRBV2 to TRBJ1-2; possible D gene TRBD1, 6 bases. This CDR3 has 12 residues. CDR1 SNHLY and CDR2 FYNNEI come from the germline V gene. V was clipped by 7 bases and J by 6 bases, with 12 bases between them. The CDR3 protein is CASKGEEHGYTF. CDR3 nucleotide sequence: TGTGCCAGCAAGGGGGAAGAACATGGCTACACCTTC.

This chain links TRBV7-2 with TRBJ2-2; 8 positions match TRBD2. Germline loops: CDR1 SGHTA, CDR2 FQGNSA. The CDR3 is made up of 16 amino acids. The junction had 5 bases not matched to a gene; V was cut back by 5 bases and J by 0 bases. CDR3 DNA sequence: TGTGCCAGCAGCCCCAGCGGGGGAACGAACACCGGGGAGCTGTTTTTT. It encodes CASSPSGGTNTGELFF.

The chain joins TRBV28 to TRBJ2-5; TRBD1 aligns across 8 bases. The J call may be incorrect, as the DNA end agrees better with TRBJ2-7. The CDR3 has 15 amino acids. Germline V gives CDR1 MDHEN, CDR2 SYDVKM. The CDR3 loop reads CASSPPGGQGNEQYF. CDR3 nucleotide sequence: TGTGCCAGCAGCCCCCCCGGAGGACAGGGAAACGAGCAGTACTTC.

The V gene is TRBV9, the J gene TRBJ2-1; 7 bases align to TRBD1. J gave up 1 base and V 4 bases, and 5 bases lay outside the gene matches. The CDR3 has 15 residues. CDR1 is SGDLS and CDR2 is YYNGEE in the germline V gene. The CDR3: CASSTRQGSYNEQFF. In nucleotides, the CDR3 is TGTGCCAGCAGCACCCGACAGGGATCCTACAATGAGCAGTTCTTC. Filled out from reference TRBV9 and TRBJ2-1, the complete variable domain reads DSGVTQTPKHLITATGQRVTLRCSPRSGDLSVYWYQQSLDQGLQFLIQYYNGEERAKGNILERFSAQQFPDLHSELNLSSLELGDSALYFCASSTRQGSYNEQFFGPGTRLTVL.

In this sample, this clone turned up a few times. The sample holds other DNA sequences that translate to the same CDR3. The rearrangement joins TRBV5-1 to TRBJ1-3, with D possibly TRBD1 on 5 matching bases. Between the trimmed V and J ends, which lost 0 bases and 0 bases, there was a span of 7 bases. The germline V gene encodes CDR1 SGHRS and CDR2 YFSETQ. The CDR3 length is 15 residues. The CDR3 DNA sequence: TGCGCCAGCAGCTTGGACGGGGGCTCTGGAAACACCATATATTTT. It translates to CASSLDGGSGNTIYF.

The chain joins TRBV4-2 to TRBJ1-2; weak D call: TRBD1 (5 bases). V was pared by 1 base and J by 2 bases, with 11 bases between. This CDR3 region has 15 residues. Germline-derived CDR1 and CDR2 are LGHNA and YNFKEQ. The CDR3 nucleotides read TGTGCCAGCAGCCAAGTTATCCAGGGAAACTATGGCTACACCTTC. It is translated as CASSQVIQGNYGYTF.